This TCR beta chain derives from a study of blood T cells in healthy people across ages. Findings and limits, study-wide: There were more naive CD4+ cells and higher diversity in long-lived donors than in aged donors. Roughly linear declines in TCR beta diversity per million T cells occurred with age.

This clonotype was observed a few times. Antigen unknown. Donors were healthy Caucasian individuals from Russia aged roughly 6 to 100. The CDR3 spans 14 residues. Germline CDR1 reads SGHTA; CDR2 reads FQGNSA. The V end was cut by 2 bases, the J end by 5 bases, with 12 bases between. With a J-beta primer mix and a sample-barcoded 5' primer, a second PCR ran roughly 6 to 12 cycles. A template-switch adaptor that had 12 random nucleotides put a tag on each cDNA molecule. TCRdb reprocessed the 5' RACE reads via MiXCR and lists one record per CDR3 protein. The sample lists about 1.6 million distinct CDR3 sequences, 34% occurring once.

The sequence was obtained from a woman in her twenties or thirties in good health. J is TRBJ1-1 and V is TRBV7-2; a possible D gene is TRBD1 (5 bases). The specimen was blood. CDR3 nucleotides: TGTGCCAGCAGCTTATGGGGCTTGCGGACTGAAGCTTTCTTT. Its translation: CASSLWGLRTEAFF.